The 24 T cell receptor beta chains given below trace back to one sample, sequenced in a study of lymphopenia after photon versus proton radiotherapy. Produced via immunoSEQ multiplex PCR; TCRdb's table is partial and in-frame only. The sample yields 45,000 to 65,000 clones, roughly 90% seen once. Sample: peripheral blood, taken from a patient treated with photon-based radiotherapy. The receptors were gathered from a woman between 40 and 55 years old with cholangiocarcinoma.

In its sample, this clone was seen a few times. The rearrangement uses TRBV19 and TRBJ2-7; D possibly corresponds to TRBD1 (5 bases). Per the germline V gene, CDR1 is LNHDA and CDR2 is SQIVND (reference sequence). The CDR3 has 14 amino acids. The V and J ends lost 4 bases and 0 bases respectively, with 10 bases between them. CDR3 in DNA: TGTGCCAGTAGTACCGACAGAGGCTCCTACGAGCAGTACTTC. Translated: CASSTDRGSYEQYF. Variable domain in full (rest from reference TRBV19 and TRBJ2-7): DGGITQSPKYLFRKEGQNVTLSCEQNLNHDAMYWYRQDPGQGLRLIYYSQIVNDFQKGDIAEGYSVSREKKESFPLTVTSAQKNPTAFYLCASSTDRGSYEQYFGPGTRLTVT.

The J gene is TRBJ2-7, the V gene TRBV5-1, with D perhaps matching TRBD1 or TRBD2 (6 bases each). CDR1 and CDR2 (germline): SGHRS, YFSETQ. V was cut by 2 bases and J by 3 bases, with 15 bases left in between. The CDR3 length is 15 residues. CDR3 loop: CASSLSGASRYEQYF. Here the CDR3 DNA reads TGCGCCAGCAGCTTATCGGGGGCCTCCCGCTACGAGCAGTACTTC.

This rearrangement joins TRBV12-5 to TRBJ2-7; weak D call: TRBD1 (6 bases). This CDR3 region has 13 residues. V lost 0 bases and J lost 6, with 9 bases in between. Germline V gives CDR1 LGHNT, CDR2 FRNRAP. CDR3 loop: CASGLVLGGEQYF. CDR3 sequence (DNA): TGTGCTAGTGGTTTGGTACTAGGGGGCGAGCAGTACTTC.

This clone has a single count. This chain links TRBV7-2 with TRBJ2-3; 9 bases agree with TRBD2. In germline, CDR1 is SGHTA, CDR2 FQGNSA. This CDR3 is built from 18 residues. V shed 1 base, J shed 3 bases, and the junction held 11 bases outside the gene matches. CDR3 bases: TGTGCCAGCAGCTTAGGGTTCGGCGGGAGGGCCGGGACAGATACGCAGTATTTT. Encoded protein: CASSLGFGGRAGTDTQYF.

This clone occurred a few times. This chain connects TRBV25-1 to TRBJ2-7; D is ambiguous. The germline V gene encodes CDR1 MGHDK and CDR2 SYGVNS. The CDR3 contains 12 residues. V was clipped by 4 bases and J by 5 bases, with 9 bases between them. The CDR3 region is CASSVRFNEQYF. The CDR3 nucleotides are TGTGCCAGCAGTGTTCGGTTCAACGAGCAGTACTTC.

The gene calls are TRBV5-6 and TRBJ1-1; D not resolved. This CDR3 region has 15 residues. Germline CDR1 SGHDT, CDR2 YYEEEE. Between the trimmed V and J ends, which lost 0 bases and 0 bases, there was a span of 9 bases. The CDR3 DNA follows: TGTGCCAGCAGCTTGGACAGATCAATGAACACTGAAGCTTTCTTT. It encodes CASSLDRSMNTEAFF.

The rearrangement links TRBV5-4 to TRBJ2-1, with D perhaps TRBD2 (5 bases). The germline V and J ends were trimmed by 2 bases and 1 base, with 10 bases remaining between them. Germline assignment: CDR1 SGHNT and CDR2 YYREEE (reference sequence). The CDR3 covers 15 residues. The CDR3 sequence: CASSFGGYSYNEQFF. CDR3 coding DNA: TGTGCCAGCAGCTTCGGCGGGTATTCCTACAATGAGCAGTTCTTC.

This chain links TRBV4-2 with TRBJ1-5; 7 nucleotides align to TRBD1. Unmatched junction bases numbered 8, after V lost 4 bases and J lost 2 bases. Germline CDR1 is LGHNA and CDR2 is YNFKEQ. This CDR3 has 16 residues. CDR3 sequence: CASSRDGTAGNQPQHF. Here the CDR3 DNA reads TGTGCCAGCAGCCGAGACGGGACAGCGGGCAATCAGCCCCAGCATTTT.

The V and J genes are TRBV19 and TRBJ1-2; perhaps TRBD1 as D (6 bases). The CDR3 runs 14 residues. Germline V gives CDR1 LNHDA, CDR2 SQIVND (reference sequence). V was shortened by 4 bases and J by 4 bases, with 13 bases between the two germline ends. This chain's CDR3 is CASSTGEGSYGYTF. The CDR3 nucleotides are TGTGCCAGTAGTACAGGGGAGGGGAGCTATGGCTACACCTTC. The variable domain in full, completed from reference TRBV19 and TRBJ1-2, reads DGGITQSPKYLFRKEGQNVTLSCEQNLNHDAMYWYRQDPGQGLRLIYYSQIVNDFQKGDIAEGYSVSREKKESFPLTVTSAQKNPTAFYLCASSTGEGSYGYTFGSGTRLTVV.

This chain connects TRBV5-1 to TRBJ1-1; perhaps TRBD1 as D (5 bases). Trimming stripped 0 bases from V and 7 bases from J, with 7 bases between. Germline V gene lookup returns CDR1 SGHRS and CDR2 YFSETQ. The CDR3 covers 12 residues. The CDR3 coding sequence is TGCGCCAGCAGCTTGGTGGGGCGTGAAGCTTTCTTT. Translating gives CASSLVGREAFF.

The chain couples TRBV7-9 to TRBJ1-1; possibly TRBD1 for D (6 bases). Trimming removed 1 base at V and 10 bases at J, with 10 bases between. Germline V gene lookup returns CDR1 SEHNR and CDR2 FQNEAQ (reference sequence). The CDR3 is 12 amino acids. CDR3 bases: TGTGCCAGCAGCTTAGGAGGGGGTGCAGCTTTCTTT. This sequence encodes CASSLGGGAAFF.

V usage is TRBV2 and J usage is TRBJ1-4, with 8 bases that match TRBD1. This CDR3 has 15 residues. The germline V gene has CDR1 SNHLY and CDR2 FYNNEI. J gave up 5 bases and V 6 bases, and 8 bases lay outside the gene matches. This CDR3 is CASRMTGARNEKLFF. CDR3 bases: TGTGCCAGCAGAATGACAGGGGCCAGAAATGAAAAACTGTTTTTT.

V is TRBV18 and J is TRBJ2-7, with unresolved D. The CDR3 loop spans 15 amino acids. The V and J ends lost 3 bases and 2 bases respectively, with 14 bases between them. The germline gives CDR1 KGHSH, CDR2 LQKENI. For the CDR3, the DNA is TGTGCCAGCTCACCCCTTTCGGCAGGCCCCTACGAGCAGTACTTC. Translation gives CASSPLSAGPYEQYF.

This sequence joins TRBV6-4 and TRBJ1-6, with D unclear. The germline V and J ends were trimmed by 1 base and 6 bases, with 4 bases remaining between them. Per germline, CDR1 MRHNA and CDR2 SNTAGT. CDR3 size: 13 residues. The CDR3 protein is CASSDYSNSPLHF. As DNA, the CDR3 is TGTGCCAGCAGTGACTATTCTAATTCACCCCTCCACTTT.

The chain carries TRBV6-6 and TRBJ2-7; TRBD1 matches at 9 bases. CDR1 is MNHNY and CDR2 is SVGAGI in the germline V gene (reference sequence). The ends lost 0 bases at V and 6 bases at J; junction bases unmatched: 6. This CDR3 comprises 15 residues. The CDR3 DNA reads TGTGCCAGCAGTTACTCCCCACAGGGGGCTGGCGAGCAGTACTTC. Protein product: CASSYSPQGAGEQYF.

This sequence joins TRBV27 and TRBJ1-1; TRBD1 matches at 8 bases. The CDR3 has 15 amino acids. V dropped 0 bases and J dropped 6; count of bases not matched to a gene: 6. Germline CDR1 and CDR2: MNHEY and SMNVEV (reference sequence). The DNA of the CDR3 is TGTGCCAGCAGTTTATCTACAGGGGGGTTCGCTGAAGCTTTCTTT. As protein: CASSLSTGGFAEAFF.

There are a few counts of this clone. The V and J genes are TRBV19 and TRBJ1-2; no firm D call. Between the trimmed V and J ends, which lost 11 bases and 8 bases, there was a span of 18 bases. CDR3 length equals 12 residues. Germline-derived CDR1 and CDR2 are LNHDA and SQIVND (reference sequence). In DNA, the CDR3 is TGTGCCGCCTCCCACGGGTCTTGGGGCTACACCTTC. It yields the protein CAASHGSWGYTF.

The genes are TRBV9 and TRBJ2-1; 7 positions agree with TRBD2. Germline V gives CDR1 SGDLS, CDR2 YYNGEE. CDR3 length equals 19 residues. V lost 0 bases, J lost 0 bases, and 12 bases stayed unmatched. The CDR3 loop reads CASSVAPGGGVSSYNEQFF. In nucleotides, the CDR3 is TGTGCCAGCAGCGTAGCTCCGGGCGGGGGAGTAAGCTCCTACAATGAGCAGTTCTTC.

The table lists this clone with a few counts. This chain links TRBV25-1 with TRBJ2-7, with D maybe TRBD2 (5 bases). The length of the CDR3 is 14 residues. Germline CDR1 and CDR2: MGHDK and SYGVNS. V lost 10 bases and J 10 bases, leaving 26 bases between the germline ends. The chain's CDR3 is CATSGPGNLRRQYF. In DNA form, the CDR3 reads TGTGCCACCTCTGGACCGGGGAACTTACGACGCCAGTACTTC.

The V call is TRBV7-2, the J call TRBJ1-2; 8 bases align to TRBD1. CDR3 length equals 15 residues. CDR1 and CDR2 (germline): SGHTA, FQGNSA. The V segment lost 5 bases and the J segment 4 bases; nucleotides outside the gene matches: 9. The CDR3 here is CASSPGTGGTYGYTF. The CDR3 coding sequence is TGTGCCAGCAGCCCCGGGACAGGCGGTACCTATGGCTACACCTTC.

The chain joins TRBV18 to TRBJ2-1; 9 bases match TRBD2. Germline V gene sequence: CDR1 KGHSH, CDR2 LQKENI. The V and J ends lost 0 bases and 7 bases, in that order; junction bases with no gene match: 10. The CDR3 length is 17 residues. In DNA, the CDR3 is TGTGCCAGCTCACCACCCGGGACTAGCAGGAGTAAAAATGAGCAGTTCTTC. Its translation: CASSPPGTSRSKNEQFF.

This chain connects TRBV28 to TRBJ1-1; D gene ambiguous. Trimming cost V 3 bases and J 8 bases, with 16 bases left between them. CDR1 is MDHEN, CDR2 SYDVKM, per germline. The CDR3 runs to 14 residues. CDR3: CASSFDTTYGEAFF. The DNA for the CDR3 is TGTGCCAGCAGTTTTGACACCACCTACGGAGAAGCTTTCTTT.

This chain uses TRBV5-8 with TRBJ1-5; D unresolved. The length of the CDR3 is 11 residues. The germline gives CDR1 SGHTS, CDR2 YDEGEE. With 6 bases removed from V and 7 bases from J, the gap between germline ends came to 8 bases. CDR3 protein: CASKAGQPQHF. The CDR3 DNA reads TGTGCCAGCAAGGCGGGGCAGCCCCAGCATTTT.

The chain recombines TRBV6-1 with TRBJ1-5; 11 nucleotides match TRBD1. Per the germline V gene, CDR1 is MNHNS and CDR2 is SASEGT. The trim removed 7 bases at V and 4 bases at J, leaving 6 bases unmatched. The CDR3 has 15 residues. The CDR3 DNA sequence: TGTGCCAGCACCCGGGACAGGGGGTTTAATCAGCCCCAGCATTTT. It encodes CASTRDRGFNQPQHF.